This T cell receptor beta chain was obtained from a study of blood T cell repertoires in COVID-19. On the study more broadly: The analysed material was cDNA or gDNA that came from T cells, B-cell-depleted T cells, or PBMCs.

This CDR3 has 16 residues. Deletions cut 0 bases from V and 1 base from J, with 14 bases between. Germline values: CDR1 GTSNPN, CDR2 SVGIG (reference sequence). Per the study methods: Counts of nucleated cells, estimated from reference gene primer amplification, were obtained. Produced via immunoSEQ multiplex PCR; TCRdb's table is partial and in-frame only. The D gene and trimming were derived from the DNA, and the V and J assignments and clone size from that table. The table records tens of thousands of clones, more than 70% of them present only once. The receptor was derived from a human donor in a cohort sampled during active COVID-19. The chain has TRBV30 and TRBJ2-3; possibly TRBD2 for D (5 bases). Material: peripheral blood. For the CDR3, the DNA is TGTGCCTGGAGTGTAGGCGGAGGACGGGGCACAGATACGCAGTATTTT. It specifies CAWSVGGGRGTDTQYF.